This TCR beta chain was obtained from a study of neurological immune-mediated disorders. Study-wide results and caveats: Private repertoires in all groups were suggested by the finding that expanded clones across subjects shared no CDR3 amino acid sequences. In HTLV-1-associated myelopathy, TCR clonal expansion was greatest, and in multiple sclerosis it was least, below healthy controls.

The length of the CDR3 is 16 residues. The V segment lost 1 base and the J segment 5 bases; nucleotides outside the gene matches: 11. Germline V gene sequence: CDR1 DFQATT, CDR2 SNEGSKA (reference sequence). Via MiXCR, TCRdb re-called the 5' RACE reads, giving one row per CDR3 protein. The repertoire holds 20,000 to 30,000 distinct CDR3 sequences, about 13% seen once, with roughly 13% in the top ten. This clonotype was seen repeatedly, ten times or more. Its antigen is not known. This TCR derives from a woman aged 60-70 years with HTLV-1-associated myelopathy (HAM/TSP). The sample was PBMCs. This chain uses TRBV20-1 with TRBJ2-1, with TRBD2 identical over 7 bases. The CDR3 sequence: CSARGIKAGFHNEQFF. The CDR3 DNA is TGCAGTGCTAGAGGCATTAAAGCGGGGTTCCACAATGAGCAGTTCTTC.